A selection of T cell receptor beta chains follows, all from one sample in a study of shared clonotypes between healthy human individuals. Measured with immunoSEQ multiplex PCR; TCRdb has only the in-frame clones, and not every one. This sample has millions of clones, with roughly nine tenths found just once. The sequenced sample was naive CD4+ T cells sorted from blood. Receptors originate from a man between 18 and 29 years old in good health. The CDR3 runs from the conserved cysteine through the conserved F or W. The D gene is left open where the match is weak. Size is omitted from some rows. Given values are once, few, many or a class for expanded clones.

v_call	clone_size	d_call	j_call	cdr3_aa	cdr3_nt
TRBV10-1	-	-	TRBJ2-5	CASSESPGDRETQYF	TGCGCCAGCAGTGAGTCTCCGGGGGATCGAGAGACCCAGTACTTC
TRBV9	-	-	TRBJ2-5	CASSVAGGLLETQYF	TGTGCCAGCAGCGTAGCTGGAGGGTTATTAGAGACCCAGTACTTC
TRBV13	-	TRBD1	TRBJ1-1	CASSPGQGRRNTEAFF	TGTGCCAGCAGCCCGGGACAGGGGAGGCGGAACACTGAAGCTTTCTTT
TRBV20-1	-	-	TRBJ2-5	CSARIIETQYF	TGCAGTGCTAGGATCATAGAGACCCAGTACTTC
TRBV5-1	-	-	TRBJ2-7	CASSRDDGSGYEQYF	TGCGCCAGCAGTCGCGATGACGGAAGCGGCTACGAGCAGTACTTC
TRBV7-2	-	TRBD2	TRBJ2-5	CASSLVGGGGETQYF	TGTGCCAGCAGCTTAGTTGGCGGGGGGGGAGAGACCCAGTACTTC
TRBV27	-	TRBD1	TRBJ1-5	CASSRAGGRNQPQHF	TGTGCCAGCAGTAGGGCAGGGGGGAGAAATCAGCCCCAGCATTTT
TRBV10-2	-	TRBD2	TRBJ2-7	CASSGAGLAGGFSYEQYF	TGCGCCAGCAGTGGGGCCGGGCTAGCGGGAGGTTTCTCCTACGAGCAGTACTTC
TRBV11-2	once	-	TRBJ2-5	CASSLVPTNQETQYF	TGTGCCAGCAGCTTAGTTCCCACGAACCAAGAGACCCAGTACTTC
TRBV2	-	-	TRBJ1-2	CASSVGHLYGYTF	TGTGCCAGCAGTGTGGGACACCTCTATGGCTACACCTTC
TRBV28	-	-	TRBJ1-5	CASVQGRSYSNQPQHF	TGTGCCAGCGTCCAGGGGCGTTCGTATAGCAATCAGCCCCAGCATTTT
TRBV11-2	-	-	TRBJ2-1	CASSLASVGPSGQFF	TGTGCCAGCAGCTTAGCATCGGTAGGCCCCTCTGGGCAGTTCTTC
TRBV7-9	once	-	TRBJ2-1	CASSPHEWGDEQFF	TGTGCCAGCAGCCCCCATGAATGGGGGGATGAGCAGTTCTTC
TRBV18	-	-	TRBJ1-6	CASSRGRSYNSPLHF	TGTGCCAGCTCACGTGGGCGCTCCTATAATTCACCCCTCCACTTT
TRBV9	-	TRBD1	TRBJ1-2	CASSVDRGDGYTF	TGTGCCAGCAGCGTAGACAGGGGTGACGGCTACACCTTC
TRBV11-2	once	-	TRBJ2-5	CASSLGFQETQYF	TGTGCCAGCAGCTTAGGGTTCCAAGAGACCCAGTACTTC
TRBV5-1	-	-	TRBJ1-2	CASSSGDYGYTF	TGCGCCAGCAGCTCAGGCGACTATGGCTACACCTTC
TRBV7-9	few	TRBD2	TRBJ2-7	CASSPGLADLRYEQYF	TGTGCCAGCAGCCCGGGACTAGCGGACCTCCGGTACGAGCAGTACTTC
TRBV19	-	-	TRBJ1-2	CASTGGRLRWRHGYTF	TGTGCCAGTACAGGAGGTCGGCTACGTTGGAGGCATGGCTACACCTTC
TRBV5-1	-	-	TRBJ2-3	CASAVAQKDTDTQYF	TGCGCCAGCGCTGTGGCCCAGAAGGACACAGATACGCAGTATTTT
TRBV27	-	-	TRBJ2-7	CATGGGGGRGSYEQYF	TGTGCCACCGGCGGAGGCGGAGGCCGCGGATCCTACGAGCAGTACTTC
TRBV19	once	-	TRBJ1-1	CASNTRLEAFF	TGTGCCAGTAATACGAGGTTGGAAGCTTTCTTT